This T cell receptor (beta chain) was found in a study of blood T cell repertoires in COVID-19. The study counted Cohort 3 donors as recovered given two negative PCRs, clearance, or symptom resolution. The data were produced by immunoSEQ multiplex PCR, yet TCRdb's version contains in-frame clones alone and is incomplete. The data hold hundreds of thousands of clones, with 90% to 95% observed a single time. The CDR3 contains 11 residues. V lost 7 bases to trimming and J lost 5 bases, with 8 bases between them. The germline gives CDR1 LNHDA, CDR2 SQIVND (reference sequence). The source material was PBMCs or T cells enriched from blood (not recorded which). The chain links TRBV19 to TRBJ1-1; D is undetermined. The sequence was obtained from a young woman who had recovered from COVID-19. CDR3 loop: CASKSVTEAFF. The CDR3 nucleotides are TGTGCCAGTAAATCAGTTACTGAAGCTTTCTTT.